This TCR beta chain was identified during a study of T cells after yellow fever vaccination (dated 2019 in TCRdb). About the investigation overall: Libraries from fractions with low cell numbers were prepared with the SMART-Seq v4 Ultra Low Input RNA kit. Two healthy male donors made up the cohort, one aged 18 to 30 years and the other aged 30 to 40 years. Blood samples were taken at several timepoints before and after primary and secondary immunization, and bulk PBMC replicates and cell subsets were isolated. To follow T-cell clones before and after both primary and booster YFV17D yellow fever vaccination, bulk TCR alpha and beta repertoires underwent longitudinal sequencing. What the research found in general, with its limitations: The secondary T-cell response was weaker than the primary response but faster, peaking on day 5 instead of day 15. A small share of clonotypes occurred in both CD4 and CD8 compartments, likely arising from convergent recombination. Most clones expanded after primary vaccination were re-detected after the booster (almost 98% of CD4 and around 88% of CD8), suggesting broad memory maintenance. Computational filtering was needed because FACS-sorted repertoires could contain abundant contaminating clonotypes from the bulk population. Only a couple of donors were included in the study, so the extent to which the findings can be generalized is limited.

This specimen's treatment or condition label, interpreted: live attenuated yellow fever vaccine strain. A standard Ficoll-Paque protocol was used to isolate PBMCs from peripheral blood. Dynabeads CD4 and CD8 positive selection kits were used to isolate CD4 and CD8 T-cell fractions. RNA was extracted with TriZol from bulk PBMCs, CD4 and CD8 fractions, and dextramer-positive and dextramer-negative fractions. From its cysteine to its phenylalanine, the CDR3 spans 14 amino acids. The only DNA kept is the CDR3, 42 bases in frame from the first base. Trimming leaves V shorter by 6 bases and J shorter by 2 bases, with the junction holding 10 bases beyond the gene matches. CDR1 and CDR2, looked up from the germline V gene (reference sequence), are DFQATT and SNEGSKA. TCRdb shows the sequencer as Illumina NovaSeq 6000. TCR cDNA was made using 5'RACE template switching, a step that added a universal primer site and unique molecular identifiers. Priming for cDNA synthesis came from both the TCR alpha and TCR beta constant segments. Libraries were amplified in two PCR steps, with sample barcodes and sequencing adapters added in the second step. Sequencing of libraries was performed on Illumina HiSeq 2500 (2x100 bp) or NovaSeq (2x150 bp). The study's own analysis went as follows. Demultiplexing of reads and collapsing into UMI consensus sequences were performed with MIGEC, and V(D)J alignment was carried out with MiXCR. Vaccine-responding clonotypes were identified with edgeR using replicate PBMC samples, with FDR below 0.01 and a log2 fold change above 5 up to day 15 being required. Each bulk clonotype was labeled CD4 or CD8 based on which sequenced repertoire, CD4 or CD8, contained the clonotype at higher abundance. Through fastp at Q25 and MiXCR, TCRdb rebuilt clones from the public reads, retaining in-frame beta chains. Identical CDR3 protein sequences are pooled into one entry, listed with their most common genes and DNA. What appears here as the V and J calls and clone size reflects TCRdb's work, not the paper's. The sample contains 280,000 or so distinct CDR3 sequences, around 8.6% of them found a single time. Clones ranked in the top ten supply approximately 3.5% of the sample.

Concerning this clonotype: Its recognized antigen is unknown. Base quality data are lacking; no much larger clone is found one base away.

The rearrangement joined TRBV20-1 to TRBJ2-7, with 7 bases in between that match TRBD1. The receptor comes from a man aged 18 to 30 who received the YFV17D yellow fever vaccine. The source material was CD4+ T cells sorted from PBMCs, sampled 5 days after the yellow fever booster vaccination. The DNA sequence is TGCAGTGCCTCCGAGGGGGCTTCGACCTACGAGCAGTACTTC. It specifies CSASEGASTYEQYF.